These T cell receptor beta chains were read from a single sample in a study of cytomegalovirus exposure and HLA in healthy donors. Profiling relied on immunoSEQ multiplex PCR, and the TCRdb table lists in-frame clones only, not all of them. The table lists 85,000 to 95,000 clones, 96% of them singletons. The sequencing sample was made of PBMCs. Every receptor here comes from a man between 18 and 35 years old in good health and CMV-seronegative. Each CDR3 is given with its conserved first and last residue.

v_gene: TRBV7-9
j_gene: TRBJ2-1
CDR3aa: CASSSTAYNEQFF

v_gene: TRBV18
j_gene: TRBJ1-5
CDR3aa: CASSPRGQVYISNQPQHF

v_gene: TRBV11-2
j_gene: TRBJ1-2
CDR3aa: CASSSLGDRRNYGYTF

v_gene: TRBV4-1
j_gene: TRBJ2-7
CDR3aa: CASGVGGATYEQYF

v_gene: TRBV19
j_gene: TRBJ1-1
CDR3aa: CASSLHREDTEAFF

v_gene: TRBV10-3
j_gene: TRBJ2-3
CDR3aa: CAISERDRGDGTQYF

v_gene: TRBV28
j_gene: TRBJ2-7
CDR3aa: CASSPGTSINEQYF

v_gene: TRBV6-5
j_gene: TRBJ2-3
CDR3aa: CASSYSGTGGKDTQYF

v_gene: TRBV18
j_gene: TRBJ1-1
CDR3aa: CTSSPGLWGMNTEAFF

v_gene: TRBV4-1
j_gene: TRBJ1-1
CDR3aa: CASSLDIRDRGLAEAFF

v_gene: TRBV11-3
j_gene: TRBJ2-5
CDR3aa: CASSPGGELETQYF

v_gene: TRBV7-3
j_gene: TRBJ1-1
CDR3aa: CASSLSGQNTEAFF

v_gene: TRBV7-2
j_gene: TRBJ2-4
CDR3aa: CASSLVSSGVQYF

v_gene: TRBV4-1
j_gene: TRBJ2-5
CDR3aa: CASSPLGLGDQETQYF

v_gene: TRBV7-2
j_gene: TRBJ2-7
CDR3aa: CASSSRDSTYEQYF